This T cell receptor beta chain was sequenced during a study of blood T cells in healthy people across ages. Study-level points and caveats: Nothing was known about donor CMV status, and this possibly confounded expanded clonotype changes.

This clonotype was seen a handful of times. Its matching antigen is unknown. The germline gives CDR1 SGHDN, CDR2 FVKESK. Trimming left V 0 bases short and J 2 bases short, with 5 bases between. The CDR3 consists of 13 residues. A second PCR, run for roughly 7 to 12 cycles, used a sample-barcoded 5' primer plus a J-beta primer mix. TCRdb ran MiXCR on the 5' RACE reads and lists one entry per CDR3 protein. In the table there are about 970,000 distinct CDR3 sequences, about 53% of which are singletons. Peripheral blood from each donor was collected in a volume of approximately 9.2 milliliters. Extractions gave at least 5 micrograms of total RNA per sample.

Sequencing was carried out using blood. This chain uses TRBV14 with TRBJ2-7; D is unresolved. The clonotype was recovered from a woman in her sixties in good health. The CDR3 loop reads CASSQDPPYEQYF. As DNA, the CDR3 is TGTGCCAGCAGCCAAGATCCCCCCTACGAGCAGTACTTC.